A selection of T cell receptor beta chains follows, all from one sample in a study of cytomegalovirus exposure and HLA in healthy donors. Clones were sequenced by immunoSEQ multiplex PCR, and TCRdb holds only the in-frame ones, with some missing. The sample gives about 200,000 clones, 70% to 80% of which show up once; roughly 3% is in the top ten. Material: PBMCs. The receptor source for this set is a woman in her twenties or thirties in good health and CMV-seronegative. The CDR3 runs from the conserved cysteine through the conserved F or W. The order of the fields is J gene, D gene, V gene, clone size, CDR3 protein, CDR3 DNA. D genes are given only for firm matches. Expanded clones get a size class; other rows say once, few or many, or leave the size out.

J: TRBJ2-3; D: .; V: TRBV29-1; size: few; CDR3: CSVELREADTQYF; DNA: TGCAGCGTTGAATTAAGGGAGGCAGATACGCAGTATTTT
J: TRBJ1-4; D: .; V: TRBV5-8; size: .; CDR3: CASRGRVEEKLFF; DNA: TGTGCCAGCAGGGGGAGGGTCGAGGAAAAACTGTTTTTT
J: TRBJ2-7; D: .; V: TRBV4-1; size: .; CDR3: CASSQVGRGRYEQYF; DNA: TGCGCCAGCAGCCAAGTGGGCCGGGGTAGGTACGAGCAGTACTTC
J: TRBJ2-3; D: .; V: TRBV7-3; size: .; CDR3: CASSLNAGTDTQYF; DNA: TGTGCCAGCAGCTTAAACGCGGGCACAGATACGCAGTATTTT
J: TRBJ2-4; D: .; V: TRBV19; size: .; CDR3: CASSIRGNIQYF; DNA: TGTGCCAGTAGTATTAGGGGAAACATTCAGTACTTC
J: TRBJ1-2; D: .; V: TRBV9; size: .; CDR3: CASSYTANYGYTF; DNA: TGTGCCAGCAGCTACACCGCTAACTATGGCTACACCTTC
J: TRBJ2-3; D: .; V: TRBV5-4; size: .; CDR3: CASRSTTRTDTQYF; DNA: TGTGCCAGCAGGTCCACTACCCGCACAGATACGCAGTATTTT
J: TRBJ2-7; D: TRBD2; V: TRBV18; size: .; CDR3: CASSPLGTSGHSSSYEQYF; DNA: TGTGCCAGCTCACCACTGGGGACTAGCGGTCATTCCAGCTCCTACGAGCAGTACTTC
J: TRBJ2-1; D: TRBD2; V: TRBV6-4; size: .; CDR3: CATPYPLAGGLNEQFF; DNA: TGTGCCACCCCTTACCCCTTAGCGGGAGGGCTAAATGAGCAGTTCTTC
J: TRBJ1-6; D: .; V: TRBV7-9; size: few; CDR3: CASRVPGQDNSPLHF; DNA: TGTGCCAGCAGGGTTCCGGGACAAGATAATTCACCCCTCCACTTT